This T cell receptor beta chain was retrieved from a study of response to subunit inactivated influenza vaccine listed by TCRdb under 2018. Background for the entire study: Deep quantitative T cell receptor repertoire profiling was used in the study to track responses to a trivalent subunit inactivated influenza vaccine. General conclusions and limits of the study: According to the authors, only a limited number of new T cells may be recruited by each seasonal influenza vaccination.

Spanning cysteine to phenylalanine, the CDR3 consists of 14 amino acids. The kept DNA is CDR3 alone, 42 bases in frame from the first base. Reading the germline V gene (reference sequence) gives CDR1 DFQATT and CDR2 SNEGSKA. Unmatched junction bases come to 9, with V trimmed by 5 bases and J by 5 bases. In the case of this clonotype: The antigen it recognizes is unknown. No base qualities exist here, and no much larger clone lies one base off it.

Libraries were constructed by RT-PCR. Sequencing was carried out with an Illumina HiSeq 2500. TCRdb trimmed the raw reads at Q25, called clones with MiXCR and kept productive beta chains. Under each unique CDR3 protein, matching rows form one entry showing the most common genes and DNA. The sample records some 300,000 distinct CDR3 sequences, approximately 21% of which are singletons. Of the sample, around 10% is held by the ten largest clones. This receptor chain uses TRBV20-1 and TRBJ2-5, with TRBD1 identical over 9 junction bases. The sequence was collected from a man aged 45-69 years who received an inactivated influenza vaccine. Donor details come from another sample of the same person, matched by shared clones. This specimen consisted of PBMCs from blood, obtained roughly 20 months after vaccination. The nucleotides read TGCAGTGCTCGGACGACAGGGGGTCTGGAGACCCAGTACTTC. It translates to CSARTTGGLETQYF.